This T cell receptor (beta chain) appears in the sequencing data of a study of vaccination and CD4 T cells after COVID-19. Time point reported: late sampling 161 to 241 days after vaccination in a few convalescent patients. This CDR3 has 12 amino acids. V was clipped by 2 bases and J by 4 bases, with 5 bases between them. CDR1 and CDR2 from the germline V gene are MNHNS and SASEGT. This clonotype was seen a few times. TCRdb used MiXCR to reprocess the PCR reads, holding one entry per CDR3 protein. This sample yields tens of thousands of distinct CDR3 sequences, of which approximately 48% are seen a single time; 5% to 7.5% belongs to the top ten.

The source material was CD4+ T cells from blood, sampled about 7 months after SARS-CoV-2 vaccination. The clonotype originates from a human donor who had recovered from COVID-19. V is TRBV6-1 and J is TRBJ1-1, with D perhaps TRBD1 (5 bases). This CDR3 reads CASSEQGTEAFF. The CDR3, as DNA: TGTGCCAGCAGTGAACAGGGCACTGAAGCTTTCTTT.